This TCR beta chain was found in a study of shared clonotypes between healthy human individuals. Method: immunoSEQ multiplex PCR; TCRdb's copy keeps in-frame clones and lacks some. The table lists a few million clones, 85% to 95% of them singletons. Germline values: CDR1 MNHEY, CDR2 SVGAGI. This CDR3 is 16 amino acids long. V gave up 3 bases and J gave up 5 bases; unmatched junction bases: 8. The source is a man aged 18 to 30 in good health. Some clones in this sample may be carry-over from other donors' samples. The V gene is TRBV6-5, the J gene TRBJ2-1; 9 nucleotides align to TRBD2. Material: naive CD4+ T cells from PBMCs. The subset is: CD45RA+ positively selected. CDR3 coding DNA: TGTGCCAGCAGTTATTCGGCGGGAGGGCCCAACAATGAGCAGTTCTTC. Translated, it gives CASSYSAGGPNNEQFF.